Presented here are 21 T cell receptor beta chains from one specimen sequenced in a study of blood T cell repertoires in COVID-19. Method: immunoSEQ multiplex PCR; TCRdb's copy keeps in-frame clones and lacks some. Among some 50,000 clones listed, approximately 87% were seen once. What was sequenced was peripheral blood. The receptor set was obtained from a man in his fifties with acute or convalescent COVID-19.

The CDR3 here is CASSPPQGGNGYTF. CDR3 in DNA: TGCGCCAGCAGCCCCCCACAGGGGGGGAATGGCTACACCTTC. This chain connects TRBV5-1 to TRBJ1-2, with 8 bases matching TRBD1. V lost 4 bases, J lost 6 bases, and 8 bases stayed unmatched. The CDR3 is 14 amino acids. The germline V gene has CDR1 SGHRS and CDR2 YFSETQ.

CDR3 in amino acids: CASSSLAGYEQFF. Written as DNA, the CDR3 is TGTGCCAGCAGTTCCCTAGCGGGCTATGAGCAGTTCTTC. The chain has TRBV27 and TRBJ2-1; 8 bases align to TRBD2. Trimming took 4 bases from V and 8 from J; bases not matched to a gene: 4. CDR1 MNHEY and CDR2 SMNVEV come from the germline V gene (reference sequence). There are 13 residues in the CDR3.

The DNA for the CDR3 is TGTGCCAGCAGTGACTCTACTGGGGGCCTTTACTTCAATGAGCAGTTCTTC. Residues: CASSDSTGGLYFNEQFF. The chain uses TRBV6-4 and TRBJ2-1; TRBD1 might be the D (6 bases). Trimming left V 0 bases short and J 6 bases short, with 18 bases between. The CDR3 sequence is 17 residues long. In germline, CDR1 is MRHNA, CDR2 SNTAGT.

The V call is TRBV20-1, the J call TRBJ1-1; D possibly corresponds to TRBD1 (5 bases). The CDR3 has 16 residues. V shed 3 bases and J shed 3 bases, with 20 bases lying between them. Germline CDR1 DFQATT, CDR2 SNEGSKA (reference sequence). CDR3 in DNA: TGCAGTGCTAGTATGGTCGGAGGGGCGGTTGACACTGAAGCTTTCTTT. Its translation: CSASMVGGAVDTEAFF.

The chain has TRBV18 and TRBJ1-4; D perhaps matches TRBD1 (5 bases). In germline, CDR1 is KGHSH, CDR2 LQKENI. The CDR3 length is 15 residues. V was shortened by 2 bases and J by 8 bases, with 15 bases between the two germline ends. CDR3 DNA: TGTGCCAGCTCACCATTCAGGGTACCGGAGGAAAAACTGTTTTTT. This encodes CASSPFRVPEEKLFF.

This chain connects TRBV7-8 to TRBJ1-1; tentative D call: TRBD1 (5 bases). With 5 bases removed from V and 7 bases from J, the gap between germline ends came to 17 bases. Germline V gene sequence: CDR1 SGHVS, CDR2 FQNEAQ. CDR3 size: 14 residues. The chain's CDR3 is CASSRARTTLEAFF. The CDR3 DNA sequence: TGTGCCAGCAGCCGAGCCAGGACAACCCTTGAAGCTTTCTTT.

This chain joins TRBV10-2 and TRBJ1-1, with D perhaps matching TRBD1 (6 bases). Trimming removed 5 bases from V and 2 bases from J, with 24 bases in between. The CDR3 sequence is 18 residues long. CDR1 WSHSY and CDR2 SAAADI come from the germline V gene. The CDR3 DNA reads TGCGCCAGCAGTTACCCCCGGGGACACCTCAGCGGCAACACTGAAGCTTTCTTT. Protein product: CASSYPRGHLSGNTEAFF.

The gene calls are TRBV28 and TRBJ1-5, with D unclear. The V gene lost 6 bases and the J gene lost 7 bases, with 10 bases spanning the gap. CDR1 and CDR2 from the germline V gene are MDHEN and SYDVKM. The CDR3 spans 12 residues. The CDR3 reads CASSREPQPQHF. The CDR3 bases are TGTGCCAGCAGCCGGGAGCCCCAGCCCCAGCATTTT.

The CDR3 coding sequence is TGTGCCAGTAGTCAGGGCGGGAGTGGCAACAATGAGCAGTTCTTC. The encoded protein is CASSQGGSGNNEQFF. The chain uses TRBV19 and TRBJ2-1; 7 bases map to TRBD2. This CDR3 spans 15 amino acids. Unmatched junction bases numbered 9, after V lost 5 bases and J lost 5 bases. Looked up from germline, CDR1 is LNHDA and CDR2 is SQIVND (reference sequence).

The V gene is TRBV3-1 (or the pseudogene TRBV3-2), the J gene TRBJ1-2, with TRBD1 as a possible D gene (5 bases). Germline V lookup: CDR1 LGHDT, CDR2 YNNKEL (reference sequence). Trimming shortened V by 4 bases and J by 1 base, and 16 bases separated the two germline ends. There are 16 residues in the CDR3. The CDR3 here is CASSPLYGGDNYGYTF. The CDR3 DNA reads as TGTGCCAGCAGCCCCCTCTACGGGGGGGATAACTATGGCTACACCTTC.

The chain is built from TRBV4-2 and TRBJ2-2, with TRBD2 matching over 13 bases. This CDR3 contains 17 residues. The germline V gene encodes CDR1 LGHNA and CDR2 YNFKEQ. The junction had 3 bases not matched to a gene; V was cut back by 1 base and J by 4 bases. CDR3 in DNA: TGTGCCAGCAGCCAAGGGGGACTAGCGGGGTTCACCGGGGAGCTGTTTTTT. Translation gives CASSQGGLAGFTGELFF.

The rearrangement uses TRBV9 and TRBJ2-2, with 7 bases aligning to TRBD2. Trimming cost V 1 base and J 4 bases; bases outside gene matches: 1. This CDR3 region has 14 residues. Germline CDR1 is SGDLS and CDR2 is YYNGEE. Here the CDR3 DNA reads TGTGCCAGCAGCGTATGGGGGGGCACCGGGGAGCTGTTTTTT. It translates to CASSVWGGTGELFF.

J is TRBJ2-1 and V is TRBV5-1; 8 bases align to TRBD2. CDR3 length: 15 residues. The ends lost 2 bases at V and 0 bases at J; junction bases unmatched: 1. Germline V gives CDR1 SGHRS, CDR2 YFSETQ. In nucleotides, the CDR3 is TGCGCCAGCAGCTTAGCGGGGGACTCCTACAATGAGCAGTTCTTC. Translation: CASSLAGDSYNEQFF.

This clone was detected a few times. This chain links TRBV27 with TRBJ1-5; no clear D gene. CDR3 size: 13 residues. Germline V gene sequence: CDR1 MNHEY, CDR2 SMNVEV (reference sequence). Trimming took 5 bases from V and 6 from J, leaving 11 bases between them. The CDR3 spells CASSNRETQPQHF. The CDR3 coding sequence is TGTGCCAGCAGTAACCGGGAAACTCAGCCCCAGCATTTT.

The table lists this clone with a few counts. The same CDR3 is also encoded by other DNA sequences in this sample. V usage is TRBV12-3 or TRBV12-4 and J usage is TRBJ1-2; D call uncertain. V lost 2 bases, J lost 2 bases, and 6 bases lay in between. The CDR3 runs 13 residues. For the CDR3, the DNA is TGTGCCAGCAGTTTAAGCGCGAACTATGGCTACACCTTC. The encoded protein is CASSLSANYGYTF.

This clone appeared a single time. The V and J genes are TRBV11-2 and TRBJ2-1; 7 bases are shared with TRBD1. The V gene end was trimmed by 5 bases and the J gene end by 8 bases; junction bases not matched to a gene: 15. The CDR3 spans 16 residues. CDR1 is SGHAT and CDR2 is FQNNGV in the germline V gene. The CDR3 sequence: CASSPITTGLSYEQFF. CDR3 nucleotide sequence: TGTGCCAGCAGCCCTATAACGACAGGGCTAAGCTATGAGCAGTTCTTC.

The chain combines TRBV14 with TRBJ1-1; D is uncertain. Trimming left V 3 bases short and J 7 bases short, with 12 bases between. This CDR3 is built from 13 residues. Germline V CDR1 and CDR2: SGHDN, FVKESK. In DNA, the CDR3 is TGTGCCAGCAGCCACCAAGACCAGGATGAAGCTTTCTTT. Translation gives CASSHQDQDEAFF.

The V call is TRBV6-5, the J call TRBJ2-2; 7 bases align to TRBD1. Germline-derived CDR1 and CDR2 are MNHEY and SVGAGI. This CDR3 region has 15 residues. With 6 bases clipped from V and 3 bases from J, the junction kept 7 bases outside the gene matches. DNA for the CDR3: TGTGCCAGCAGATTGGGAACAGGGGACACCGGGGAGCTGTTTTTT. It specifies CASRLGTGDTGELFF.

The rearrangement uses TRBV28 and TRBJ1-3, with D perhaps matching TRBD1 (5 bases). V gave up 7 bases and J gave up 1 base, with 8 bases separating them. Germline V lookup: CDR1 MDHEN, CDR2 SYDVKM. The CDR3 runs 13 residues. The CDR3 region has the DNA TGTGCCAGCATCAGGGCTTCTGGAAACACCATATATTTT. Translating it yields CASIRASGNTIYF.

The J gene is TRBJ2-3, the V gene TRBV7-6; 7 nucleotides match TRBD2. The CDR3 length is 16 residues. V gave up 2 bases and J gave up 2 bases; unmatched junction bases: 7. Germline V gene sequence: CDR1 SGHVS, CDR2 FNYEAQ. The CDR3 nucleotides read TGTGCCAGCAGCTTAAGGCGGGAGAGAACCACAGATACGCAGTATTTT. It codes for CASSLRRERTTDTQYF.

The chain links TRBV11-2 to TRBJ1-5, with D perhaps TRBD1 (6 bases). CDR1 is SGHAT, CDR2 FQNNGV, per germline. This CDR3 is built from 13 residues. V was cut by 5 bases and J by 1 base, with 6 bases left in between. The CDR3 coding sequence is TGTGCCAGCAGCCAGGGGAGCAATCAGCCCCAGCATTTT. Its protein is CASSQGSNQPQHF.